This T cell receptor beta chain is from a study of blood T cells in healthy people across ages (dated by TCRdb to the mid-2010s). For context, the study as a whole: In model experiments, template switching captured about one uniquely barcoded TCR beta cDNA molecule for every two T cells. To track age-related changes in TCR beta repertoire diversity, the study relied on deep sequencing normalized with unique cDNA molecular identifiers. The donors were divided into four age groups: young (average around 15 years), middle-aged (roughly 40), aged (roughly 60) and long-lived (roughly 82). Using the same blood draw, the study looked at two additional independent replicas of 1 million unique cDNA reads for two donors, one aged 18 to 30 and the other aged 80 or older. The full study reports these points: Compared with the aged group, more naive CD4+ T cells, fewer expanded clones and increased TCR diversity were shown by the long-lived group, suggesting age selection. Because profiling used bulk unsorted PBMCs, naive and antigen-experienced compartments could not be compared conclusively. The CMV infection status of donors was not known, potentially confounding age-related changes in expanded clonotypes. The percentage of naive T cells measured by flow cytometry correlated strongly with observed TCR beta diversity. As age increased, observed TCR beta diversity per million T cells dropped in a roughly linear way, and a significant reduction was already evident by age around 41. Total diversity estimates from one million sequenced T cells were considered lower bounds and underestimates.

Note on this clonotype: The target of this receptor is not known. Nothing much larger sits one base from this clone, and base qualities are not available.

The approximately 39 donors, aged about 6 to 95 years, were systemically healthy Caucasian individuals from Russia. Each donor gave ten milliliters of peripheral blood, collected into EDTA-treated Vacutainer tubes. PBMCs were isolated by Ficoll-Paque density-gradient centrifugation, with at least 6 million obtained per sample. Total RNA, at least 6 micrograms per sample, was extracted from PBMCs with Trizol reagent. The percentages of naive CD45RAhigh/CD27high T cells were determined by flow cytometry on a PBMC aliquot from every donor. V and J are trimmed by 5 bases and 7 bases, and the gene matches miss 11 bases of the junction. For CDR1 and CDR2, the germline V gene (reference sequence) lists LGHDT and YNNKEL. The CDR3 runs 16 residues from the cysteine to the phenylalanine. The entry retains the CDR3 DNA only, 48 bases that are in frame from base 1. Library method: 5' RACE. Sequencing used an Illumina HiSeq 2500. The second PCR ran for about 6 to 12 cycles and used a J-beta primer mix along with a sample-barcoded 5' primer. A unique molecular identifier was introduced onto each TCR beta cDNA molecule by a template-switch 5' adaptor carrying 12 random nucleotides. Each sample yielded at least 3 million CDR3-containing paired-end reads. First-strand cDNA synthesis was performed from all RNA using the Mint cDNA synthesis kit, with priming by a TRBC-specific oligonucleotide. All cDNA was treated with uracil-DNA glycosylase and then went through a first 18-cycle PCR with the universal primers M1SS and BC2_uni_R. On the authors' methods: Each sample was normalized by randomly selecting 1 million high-quality reads, each carrying a distinct molecular identifier. Instead of being binned into consensus sequences, reads with shared molecular identifiers were discarded. CDR3 identification, clonotype clustering and error correction used MiTCR with a Q25 quality threshold and the strictest error-elimination algorithm. A nonparametric unseen species model using Euler transformation provided a lower-bound estimate of total TCR beta diversity. In TCRdb, the public reads were trimmed at Q25 with fastp and aligned with MiXCR, with productive beta chains retained. Rows with a matching CDR3 protein are joined into one entry that keeps the most common DNA and genes. What appears here as the V and J calls and clone size reflects TCRdb's work, not the paper's. This sample gives 600,000 to 1,000,000 distinct CDR3 sequences in total; around 25% of them show up just once. Together, the top ten hold approximately 4% of the sample.

This same sample was also taken into another study, of T cells of mothers and their children. According to the second study: Donors were nine systemically healthy Caucasian individuals: three mothers and their six children. cDNA synthesis used all of the extracted RNA, with about 1.5 ug of RNA in each 15 ul reaction. In the second PCR, the M1S primer introduced both the sample barcodes and 2-4 random nucleotides. Each mother yielded over 8.5 million TCR beta CDR3 reads and each child some 3 million reads. In both related and unrelated pairs, thymic selection shapes the output of TCR recombination in a similar way, with inherited differences having only a minor effect. Related mother-child pairs always showed normalized repertoire overlap that was slightly higher than in unrelated mother-child pairs, though the difference was never significant. No persistent microchimeric T cell clones were detected, at a sensitivity of roughly 99 clones per million clonotypes. The study used deep NGS to compare TCR beta repertoires of mothers and children, seeking features distinguishing related mother-child pairs from unrelated individuals. On average, the children were about 12 +/- 4 years old, while the mothers were 40 +/- 4 years old. Libraries were sequenced on Illumina HiSeq 2000 with 100+100 nt paired-end reads after adapter ligation with NEBNext reagents. To avoid cross-contamination, the mother libraries and the child libraries were prepared a month apart and sequenced in separate runs. For each donor, between roughly 500,000 and 2,100,000 distinct TCR beta clonotypes were identified. Naive TCR beta clonotypes were estimated from low-frequency clonotypes matched to each donor's FACS-determined naive share, without sorting.

Material: blood. This receptor was identified in a boy aged 10-17 years in good health. The chain is made from TRBV3-1 and TRBJ2-1; 10 central bases correspond to TRBD2. The DNA reads as follows: TGTGCCAGCAGCTTACCCGGGACTAGCGTTTCAAATGAGCAGTTCTTC. Its translation is CASSLPGTSVSNEQFF.